This T cell receptor (beta chain) was captured in a study of cytomegalovirus exposure and HLA in healthy donors. For this clone: What it binds is unknown.

With 60 Vbeta and 13 Jbeta primers, the PCR was carried out. Using immunoSEQ multiplex PCR, the repertoire was profiled, and TCRdb retains in-frame clones only, with some absent. The repertoire consists of 140,000 to 150,000 clones, with about 72% occurring once and the leading ten covering 2.1%. All the people who gave samples were healthy bone marrow donors. Overall study results and limits: Data from an earlier analysis indicated that most TCR beta V segments were productive either about 87% or about 30% of the time. An ancestry cluster, one associated with Asian ancestry, reportedly showed fewer N-insertions than the roughly 700-donor mean in a later analysis.

Sequencing was done on a sample of PBMCs. This TCR was sampled from a man in his forties in good health and CMV-seronegative.

In DNA form, the CDR3 reads TGTGCCAGCAGCGTAGGGGGTAGAGCAGGGGCCTATTCTTCATCCGGGGAGCTGTTTTTT. This translates into CASSVGGRAGAYSSSGELFF. The V and J genes are TRBV9 and TRBJ2-2; D is possibly TRBD1 (6 bases). V gave up 0 bases and J gave up 6 bases, with 27 bases separating them. Germline lookup yields CDR1 SGDLS and CDR2 YYNGEE. The CDR3 runs to 20 residues.